Sequencing of this T cell receptor beta chain was carried out in a study of shared clonotypes between healthy human individuals. Study details: Per-donor plates numbered three CD4 naive, three CD4 memory, two CD8 naive and one CD8 memory.

Germline V gives CDR1 WNHNN, CDR2 SYGVQD (reference sequence). The CDR3 is 14 residues long. Naive-designated CD8 cells lacked CD45RO, were positively enriched for CCR7, and omitted terminally differentiated effector memory CD45RA+ cells. Deep was the level at which the assay was run. The protocol was immunoSEQ multiplex PCR, while the TCRdb copy is restricted to in-frame clones and leaves out a portion. Here the sample spans some 2,000,000 clones, less than 95% being singletons. This clone appeared a single time. This TCR was sampled from a man in his late teens or twenties in good health. The sequenced sample was naive CD8+ T cells sorted from blood. This rearrangement joins TRBV10-1 to TRBJ2-5; 8 bases map to TRBD2. Near its end, the DNA agrees better with TRBJ2-7, so the J call may be wrong. The DNA of the CDR3 is TGCGCCAGCAGTGATGGCAGCGGGAGCGACGAGCAGTACTTC. This encodes CASSDGSGSDEQYF.